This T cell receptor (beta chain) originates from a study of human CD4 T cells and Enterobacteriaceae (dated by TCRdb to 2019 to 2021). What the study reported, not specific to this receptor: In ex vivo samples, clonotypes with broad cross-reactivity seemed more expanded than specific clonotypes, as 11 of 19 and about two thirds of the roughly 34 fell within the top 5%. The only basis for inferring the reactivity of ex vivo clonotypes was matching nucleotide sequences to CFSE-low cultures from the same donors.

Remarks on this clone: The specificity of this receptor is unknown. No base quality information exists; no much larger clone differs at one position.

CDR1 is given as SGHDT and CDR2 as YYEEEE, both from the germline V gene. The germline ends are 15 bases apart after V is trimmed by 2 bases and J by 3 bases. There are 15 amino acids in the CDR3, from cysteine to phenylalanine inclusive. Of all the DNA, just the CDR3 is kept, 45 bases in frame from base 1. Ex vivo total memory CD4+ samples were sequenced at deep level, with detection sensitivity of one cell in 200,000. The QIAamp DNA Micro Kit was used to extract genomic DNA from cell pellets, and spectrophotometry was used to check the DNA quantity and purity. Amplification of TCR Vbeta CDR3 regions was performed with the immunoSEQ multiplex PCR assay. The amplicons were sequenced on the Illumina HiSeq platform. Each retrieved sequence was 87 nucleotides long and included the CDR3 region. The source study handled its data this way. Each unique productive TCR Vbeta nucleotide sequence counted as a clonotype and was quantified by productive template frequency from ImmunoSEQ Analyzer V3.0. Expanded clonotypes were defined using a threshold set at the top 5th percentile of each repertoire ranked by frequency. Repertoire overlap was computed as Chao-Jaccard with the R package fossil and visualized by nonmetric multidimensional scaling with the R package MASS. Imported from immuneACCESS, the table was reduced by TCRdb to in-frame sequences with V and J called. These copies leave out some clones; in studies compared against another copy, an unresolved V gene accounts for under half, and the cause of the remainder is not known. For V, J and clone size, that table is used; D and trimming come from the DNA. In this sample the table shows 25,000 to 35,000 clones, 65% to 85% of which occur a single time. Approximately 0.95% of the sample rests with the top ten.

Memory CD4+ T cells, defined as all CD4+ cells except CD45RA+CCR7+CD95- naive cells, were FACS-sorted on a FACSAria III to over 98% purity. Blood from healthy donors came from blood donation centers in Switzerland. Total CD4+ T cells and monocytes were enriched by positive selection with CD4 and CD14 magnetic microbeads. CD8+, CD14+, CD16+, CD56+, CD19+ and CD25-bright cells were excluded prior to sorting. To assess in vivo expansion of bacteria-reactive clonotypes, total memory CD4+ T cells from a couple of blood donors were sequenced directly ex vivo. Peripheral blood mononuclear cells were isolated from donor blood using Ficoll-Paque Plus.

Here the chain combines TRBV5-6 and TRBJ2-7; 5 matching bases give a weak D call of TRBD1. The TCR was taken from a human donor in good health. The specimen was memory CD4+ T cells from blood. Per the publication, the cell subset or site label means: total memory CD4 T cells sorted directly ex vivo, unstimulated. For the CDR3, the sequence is CASSLMGRVIYEQYF. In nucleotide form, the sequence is TGTGCCAGCAGCTTAATGGGCAGGGTGATCTACGAGCAGTACTTC.